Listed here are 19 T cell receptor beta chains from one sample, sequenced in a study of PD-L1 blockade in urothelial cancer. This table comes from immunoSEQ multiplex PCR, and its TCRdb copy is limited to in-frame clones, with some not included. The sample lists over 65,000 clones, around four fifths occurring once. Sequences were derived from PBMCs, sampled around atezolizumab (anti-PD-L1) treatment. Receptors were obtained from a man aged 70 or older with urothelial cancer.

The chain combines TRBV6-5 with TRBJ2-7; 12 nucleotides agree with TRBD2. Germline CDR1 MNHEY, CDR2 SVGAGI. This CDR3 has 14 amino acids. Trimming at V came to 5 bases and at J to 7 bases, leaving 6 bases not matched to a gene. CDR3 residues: CASSGLAGSWEQYF. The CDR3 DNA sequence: TGTGCCAGCAGTGGACTAGCGGGGAGCTGGGAGCAGTACTTC.

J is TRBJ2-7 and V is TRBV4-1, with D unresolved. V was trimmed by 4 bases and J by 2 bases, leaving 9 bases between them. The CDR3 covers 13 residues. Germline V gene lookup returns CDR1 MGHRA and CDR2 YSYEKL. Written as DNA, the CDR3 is TGCGCCAGCAGCCCAACAGCAGCCTACGAGCAGTACTTC. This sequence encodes CASSPTAAYEQYF.

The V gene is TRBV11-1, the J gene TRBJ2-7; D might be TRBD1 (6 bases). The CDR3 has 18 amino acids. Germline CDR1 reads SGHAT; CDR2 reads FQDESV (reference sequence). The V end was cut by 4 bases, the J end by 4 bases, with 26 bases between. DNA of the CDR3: TGTGCCAGCAGCTCCATACAGGGCTTACCTCTCCCGAATTACGAGCAGTACTTC. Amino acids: CASSSIQGLPLPNYEQYF.

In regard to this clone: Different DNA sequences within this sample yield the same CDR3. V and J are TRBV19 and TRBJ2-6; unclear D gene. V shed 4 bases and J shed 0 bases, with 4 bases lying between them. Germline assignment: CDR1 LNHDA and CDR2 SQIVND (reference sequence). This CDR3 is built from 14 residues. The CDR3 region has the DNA TGTGCCAGTAGTACAGGCTCTGGGGCCAACGTCCTGACTTTC. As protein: CASSTGSGANVLTF.

CDR3 in DNA: TGCGCCAGCAGTACAGGGTTGGGCGGGGGCCCAGCCGGGGAGCTGTTTTTT. It codes for CASSTGLGGGPAGELFF. The chain is built from TRBV10-2 and TRBJ2-2, with a possible D match to TRBD2 (7 bases). Trimming removed 5 bases from V and 6 bases from J, with 22 bases in between. CDR3 length: 17 residues. CDR1 and CDR2 from the germline V gene are WSHSY and SAAADI.

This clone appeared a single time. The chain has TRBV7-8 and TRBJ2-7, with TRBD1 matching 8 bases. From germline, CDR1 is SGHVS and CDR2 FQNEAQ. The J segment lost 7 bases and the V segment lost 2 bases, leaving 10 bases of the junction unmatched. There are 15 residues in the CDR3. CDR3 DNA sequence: TGTGCCAGCAGCTTAAGCAGGGGGCCCTCGGGAGAGCAGTACTTC. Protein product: CASSLSRGPSGEQYF.

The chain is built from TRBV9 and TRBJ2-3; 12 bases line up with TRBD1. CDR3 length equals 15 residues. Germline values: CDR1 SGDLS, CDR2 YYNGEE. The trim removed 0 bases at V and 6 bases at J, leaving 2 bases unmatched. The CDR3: CASSVEGQGADTQYF. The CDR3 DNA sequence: TGTGCCAGCAGCGTAGAGGGACAGGGGGCCGATACGCAGTATTTT. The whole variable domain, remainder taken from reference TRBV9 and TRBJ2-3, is DSGVTQTPKHLITATGQRVTLRCSPRSGDLSVYWYQQSLDQGLQFLIQYYNGEERAKGNILERFSAQQFPDLHSELNLSSLELGDSALYFCASSVEGQGADTQYFGPGTRLTVL.

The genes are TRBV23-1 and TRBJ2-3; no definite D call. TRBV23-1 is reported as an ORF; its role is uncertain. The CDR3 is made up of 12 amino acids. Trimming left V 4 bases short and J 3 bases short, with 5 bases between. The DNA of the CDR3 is TGCGCCAGCAGTCCCCGGACAGATACGCAGTATTTT. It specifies CASSPRTDTQYF.

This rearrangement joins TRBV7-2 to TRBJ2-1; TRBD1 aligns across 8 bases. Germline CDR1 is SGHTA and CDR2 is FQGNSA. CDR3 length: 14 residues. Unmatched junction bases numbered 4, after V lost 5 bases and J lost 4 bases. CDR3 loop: CASSPRDRYNEQFF. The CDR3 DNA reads TGTGCCAGCAGCCCCCGGGACAGGTACAATGAGCAGTTCTTC.

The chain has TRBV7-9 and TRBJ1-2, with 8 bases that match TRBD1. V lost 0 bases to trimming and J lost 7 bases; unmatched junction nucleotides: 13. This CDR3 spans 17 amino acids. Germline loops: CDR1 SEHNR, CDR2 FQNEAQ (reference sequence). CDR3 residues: CASSLANIDRGGGGYTF. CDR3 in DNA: TGTGCCAGCAGCTTAGCCAACATCGACAGGGGAGGAGGTGGCTACACCTTC.

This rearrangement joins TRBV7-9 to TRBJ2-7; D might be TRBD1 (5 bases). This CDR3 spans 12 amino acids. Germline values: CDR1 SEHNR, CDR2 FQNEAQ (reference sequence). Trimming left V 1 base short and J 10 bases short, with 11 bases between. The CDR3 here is CASSLVQGAQYF. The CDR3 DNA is TGTGCCAGCAGCTTAGTTCAAGGGGCACAGTACTTC.

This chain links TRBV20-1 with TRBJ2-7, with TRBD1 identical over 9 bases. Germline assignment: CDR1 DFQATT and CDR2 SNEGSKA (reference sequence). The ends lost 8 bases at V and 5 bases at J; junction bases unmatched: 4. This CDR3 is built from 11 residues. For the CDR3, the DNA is TGCAGTCCCCGACAGGGGGACGAGCAGTACTTC. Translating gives CSPRQGDEQYF.

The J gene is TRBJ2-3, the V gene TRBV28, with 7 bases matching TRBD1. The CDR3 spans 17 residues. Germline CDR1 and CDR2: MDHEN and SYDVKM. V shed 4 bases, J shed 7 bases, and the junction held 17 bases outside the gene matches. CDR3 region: CASSSHNRGYTLNTQYF. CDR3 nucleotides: TGTGCCAGCAGTTCCCATAACAGGGGTTATACGTTGAATACGCAGTATTTT.

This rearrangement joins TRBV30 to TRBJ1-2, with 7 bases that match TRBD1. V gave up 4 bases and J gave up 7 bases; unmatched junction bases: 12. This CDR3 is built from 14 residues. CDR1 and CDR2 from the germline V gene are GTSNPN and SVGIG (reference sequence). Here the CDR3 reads CAWIQRGRGSGYTF. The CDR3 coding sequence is TGTGCCTGGATCCAACGGGGCAGGGGGTCTGGCTACACCTTC.

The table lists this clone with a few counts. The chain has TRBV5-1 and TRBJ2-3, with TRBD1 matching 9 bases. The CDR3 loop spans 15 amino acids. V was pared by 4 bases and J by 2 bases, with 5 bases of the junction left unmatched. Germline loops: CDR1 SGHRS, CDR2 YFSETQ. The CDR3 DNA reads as TGCGCCAGCAGCGTAAGGACAGGGGACACAGATACGCAGTATTTT. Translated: CASSVRTGDTDTQYF.

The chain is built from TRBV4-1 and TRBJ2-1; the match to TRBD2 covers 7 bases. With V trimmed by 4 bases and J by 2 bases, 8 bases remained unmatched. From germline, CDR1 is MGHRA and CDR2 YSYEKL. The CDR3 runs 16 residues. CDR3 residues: CASSRGLVGTYNEQFF. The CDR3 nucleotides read TGCGCCAGCAGCCGCGGACTAGTTGGGACCTACAATGAGCAGTTCTTC.

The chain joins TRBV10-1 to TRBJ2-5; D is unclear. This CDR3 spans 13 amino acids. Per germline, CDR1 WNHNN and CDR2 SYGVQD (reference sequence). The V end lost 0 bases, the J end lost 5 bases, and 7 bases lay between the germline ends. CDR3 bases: TGCGCCAGCAGTGAGTCCGCCGGGGAGACCCAGTACTTC. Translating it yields CASSESAGETQYF.

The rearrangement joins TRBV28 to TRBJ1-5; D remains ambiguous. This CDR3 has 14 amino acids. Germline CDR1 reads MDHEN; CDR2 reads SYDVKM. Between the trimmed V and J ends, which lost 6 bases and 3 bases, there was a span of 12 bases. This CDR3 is CASRGSGINQPQHF. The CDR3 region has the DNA TGTGCCAGCAGGGGGTCGGGGATCAATCAGCCCCAGCATTTT.

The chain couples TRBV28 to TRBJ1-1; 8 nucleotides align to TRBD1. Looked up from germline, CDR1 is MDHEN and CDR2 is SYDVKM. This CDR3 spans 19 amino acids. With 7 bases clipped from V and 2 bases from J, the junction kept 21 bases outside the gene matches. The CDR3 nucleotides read TGTGCCAGCAACTCAGGGGCCAGAACAGGGGGACCAAAAAACACTGAAGCTTTCTTT. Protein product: CASNSGARTGGPKNTEAFF.